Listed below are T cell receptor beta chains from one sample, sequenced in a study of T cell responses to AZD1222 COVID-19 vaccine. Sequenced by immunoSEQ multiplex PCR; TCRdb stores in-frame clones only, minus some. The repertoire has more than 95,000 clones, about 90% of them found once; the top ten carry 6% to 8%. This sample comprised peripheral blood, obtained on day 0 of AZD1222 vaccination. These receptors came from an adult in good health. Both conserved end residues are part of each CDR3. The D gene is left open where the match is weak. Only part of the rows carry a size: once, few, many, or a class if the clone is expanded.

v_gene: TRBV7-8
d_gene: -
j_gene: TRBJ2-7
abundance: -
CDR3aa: CASSWEGETYEQYF
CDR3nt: TGTGCCAGCAGCTGGGAGGGGGAGACCTACGAGCAGTACTTC

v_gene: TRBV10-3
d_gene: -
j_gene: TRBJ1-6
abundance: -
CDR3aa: CAISESPRGRESPLHF
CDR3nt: TGTGCCATCAGTGAGTCTCCACGGGGAAGGGAATCACCCCTCCACTTT

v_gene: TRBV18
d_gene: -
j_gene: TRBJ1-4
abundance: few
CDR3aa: CASSAREQNEKLFF
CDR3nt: TGTGCCAGCTCAGCCCGGGAGCAAAATGAAAAACTGTTTTTT

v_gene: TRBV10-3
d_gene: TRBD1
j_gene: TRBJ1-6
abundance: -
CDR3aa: CAISQGQSSYNSPLHF
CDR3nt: TGTGCCATCAGTCAGGGACAGAGCTCCTATAATTCACCCCTCCACTTT

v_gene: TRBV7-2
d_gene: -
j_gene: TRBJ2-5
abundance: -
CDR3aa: CASSLAGLLGETQYF
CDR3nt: TGTGCCAGCAGCCTCGCGGGACTCCTTGGAGAGACCCAGTACTTC

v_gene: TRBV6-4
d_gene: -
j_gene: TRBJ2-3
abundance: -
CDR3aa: CASSGISGHTDTQYF
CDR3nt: TGTGCCAGCAGTGGTATTAGCGGACACACAGATACGCAGTATTTT

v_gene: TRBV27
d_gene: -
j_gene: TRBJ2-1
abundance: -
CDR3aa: CASSLRDNRYNEQFF
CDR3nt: TGTGCCAGCAGTTTGCGGGATAATCGATACAATGAGCAGTTCTTC

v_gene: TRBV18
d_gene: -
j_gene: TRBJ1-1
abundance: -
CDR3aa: CASSPPAGVNTEAFF
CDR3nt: TGTGCCAGCTCACCACCGGCAGGGGTGAACACTGAAGCTTTCTTT

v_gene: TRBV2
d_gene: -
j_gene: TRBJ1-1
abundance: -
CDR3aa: CASSPAMRDTEAFF
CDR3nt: TGTGCCAGCAGCCCAGCTATGAGGGACACTGAAGCTTTCTTT

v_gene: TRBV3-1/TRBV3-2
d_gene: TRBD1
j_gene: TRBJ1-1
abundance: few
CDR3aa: CASSLRDSMNTEAFF
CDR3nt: TGTGCCAGCAGCCTACGGGACAGCATGAACACTGAAGCTTTCTTT

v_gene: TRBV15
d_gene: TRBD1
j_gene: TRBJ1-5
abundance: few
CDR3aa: CATSRAGTGKFKSNQPQHF
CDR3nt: TGTGCCACCAGTAGGGCCGGGACAGGGAAGTTTAAGAGCAATCAGCCCCAGCATTTT

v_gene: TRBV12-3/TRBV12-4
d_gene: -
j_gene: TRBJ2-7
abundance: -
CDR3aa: CASSLSPEQYF
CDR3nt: TGTGCCAGCAGTTTATCACCTGAGCAGTACTTC

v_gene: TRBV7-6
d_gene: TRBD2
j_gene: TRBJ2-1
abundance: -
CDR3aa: CASSLERGGRIVDPSYNEQFF
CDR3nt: TGTGCCAGCAGCTTAGAACGCGGGGGGCGGATTGTAGACCCCTCCTACAATGAGCAGTTCTTC

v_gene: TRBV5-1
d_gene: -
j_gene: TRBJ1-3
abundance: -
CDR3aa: CASSPDRSSSGNTIYF
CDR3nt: TGCGCCAGCAGCCCCGACAGATCGAGCTCTGGAAACACCATATATTTT

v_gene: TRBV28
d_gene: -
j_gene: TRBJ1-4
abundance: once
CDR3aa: CASSLGVPSEKLFF
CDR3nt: TGTGCCAGCAGTTTGGGGGTCCCCAGTGAAAAACTGTTTTTT

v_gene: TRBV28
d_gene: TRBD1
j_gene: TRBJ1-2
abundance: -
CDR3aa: CASSRPPGTGGYGYTF
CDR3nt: TGTGCCAGCAGTCGTCCGCCTGGGACAGGGGGCTATGGCTACACCTTC

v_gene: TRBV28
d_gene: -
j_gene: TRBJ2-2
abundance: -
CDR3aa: CASSHLRDWANTGELFF
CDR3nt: TGTGCCAGCAGTCACCTCCGGGACTGGGCGAACACCGGGGAGCTGTTTTTT

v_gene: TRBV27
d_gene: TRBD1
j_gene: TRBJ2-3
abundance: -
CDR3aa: CASSLQQGERGTDTQYF
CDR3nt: TGTGCCAGCAGTCTCCAACAGGGGGAGAGGGGCACAGATACGCAGTATTTT

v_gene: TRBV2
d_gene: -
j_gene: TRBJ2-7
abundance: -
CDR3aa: CASSGLGGRNYEQYF
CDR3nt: TGTGCCAGCAGTGGGCTCGGGGGCAGAAACTACGAGCAGTACTTC

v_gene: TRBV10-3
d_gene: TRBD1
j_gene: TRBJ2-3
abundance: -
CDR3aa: CAISELGTGGADTQYF
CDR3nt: TGTGCCATCAGTGAGCTGGGGACAGGGGGGGCAGATACGCAGTATTTT

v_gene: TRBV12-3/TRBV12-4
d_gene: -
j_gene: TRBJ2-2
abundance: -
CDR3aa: CASSSYTGELFF
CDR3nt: TGTGCCAGCAGTTCATACACCGGGGAGCTGTTTTTT

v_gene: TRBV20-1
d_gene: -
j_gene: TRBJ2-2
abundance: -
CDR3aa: CSASLGRYTGELFF
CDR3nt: TGCAGTGCCAGTTTGGGCCGATACACCGGGGAGCTGTTTTTT

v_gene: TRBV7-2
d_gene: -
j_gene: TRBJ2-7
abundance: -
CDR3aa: CASSLGTATGYEQYF
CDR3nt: TGTGCCAGCAGCTTAGGGACAGCGACGGGCTACGAGCAGTACTTC

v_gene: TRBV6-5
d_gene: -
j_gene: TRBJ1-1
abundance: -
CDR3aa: CASSLLGTEAFF
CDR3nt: TGTGCCAGCTCGCTACTCGGCACTGAAGCTTTCTTT

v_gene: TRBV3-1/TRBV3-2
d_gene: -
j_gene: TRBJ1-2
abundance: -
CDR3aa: CASSHPSWEVGYTF
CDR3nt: TGTGCCAGCAGCCACCCCTCGTGGGAGGTTGGCTACACCTTC

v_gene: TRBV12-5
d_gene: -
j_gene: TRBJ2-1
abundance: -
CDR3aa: CASGLAHLGGGEQFF
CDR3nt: TGTGCTAGTGGTTTGGCCCATCTAGGGGGGGGTGAGCAGTTCTTC

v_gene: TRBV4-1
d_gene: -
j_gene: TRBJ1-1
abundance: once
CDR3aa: CASSQDPIFSTEAFF
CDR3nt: TGCGCCAGCAGCCAAGACCCGATTTTTTCCACTGAAGCTTTCTTT

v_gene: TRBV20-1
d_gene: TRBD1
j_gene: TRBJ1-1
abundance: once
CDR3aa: CSASSGGNTEAFF
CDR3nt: TGCAGTGCTAGTTCAGGGGGGAACACTGAAGCTTTCTTT

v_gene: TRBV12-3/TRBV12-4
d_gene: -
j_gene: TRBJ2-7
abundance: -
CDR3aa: CASSFRGDEQYF
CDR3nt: TGTGCCAGCAGTTTTCGGGGAGACGAGCAGTACTTC

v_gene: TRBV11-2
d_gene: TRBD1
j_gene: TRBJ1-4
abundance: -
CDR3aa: CASKQGAITEKLFF
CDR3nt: TGTGCCAGTAAACAGGGGGCGATCACTGAAAAACTGTTTTTT

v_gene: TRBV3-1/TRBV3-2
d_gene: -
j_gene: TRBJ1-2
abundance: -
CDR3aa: CASRGQGTNYGYTF
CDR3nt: TGTGCCAGCAGGGGACAAGGGACTAACTATGGCTACACCTTC

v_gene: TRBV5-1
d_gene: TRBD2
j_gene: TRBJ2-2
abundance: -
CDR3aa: CASSLGLAVDTGELFF
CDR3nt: TGCGCCAGCAGCTTGGGACTAGCGGTTGACACCGGGGAGCTGTTTTTT